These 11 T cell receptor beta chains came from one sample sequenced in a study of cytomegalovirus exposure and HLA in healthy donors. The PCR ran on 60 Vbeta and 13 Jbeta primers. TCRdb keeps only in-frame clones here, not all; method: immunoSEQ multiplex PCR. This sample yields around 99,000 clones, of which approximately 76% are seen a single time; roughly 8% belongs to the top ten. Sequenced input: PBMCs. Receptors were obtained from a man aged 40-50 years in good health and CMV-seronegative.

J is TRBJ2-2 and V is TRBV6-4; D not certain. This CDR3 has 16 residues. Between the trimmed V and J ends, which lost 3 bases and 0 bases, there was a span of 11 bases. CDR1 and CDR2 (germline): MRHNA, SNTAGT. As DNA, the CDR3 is TGTGCCAGCAGTGAGATAGGCGGCGCGAACACCGGGGAGCTGTTTTTT. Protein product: CASSEIGGANTGELFF.

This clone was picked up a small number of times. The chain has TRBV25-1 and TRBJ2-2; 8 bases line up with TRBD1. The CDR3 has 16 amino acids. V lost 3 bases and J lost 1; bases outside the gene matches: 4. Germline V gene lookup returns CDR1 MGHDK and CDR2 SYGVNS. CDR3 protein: CASSESGTGNTGELFF. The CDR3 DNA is TGTGCCAGCAGTGAGTCCGGGACAGGGAACACCGGGGAGCTGTTTTTT.

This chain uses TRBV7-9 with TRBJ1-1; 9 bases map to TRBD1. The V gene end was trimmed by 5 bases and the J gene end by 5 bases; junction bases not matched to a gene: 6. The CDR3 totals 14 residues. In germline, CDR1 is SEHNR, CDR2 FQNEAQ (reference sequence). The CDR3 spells CASSLQGAGTEAFF. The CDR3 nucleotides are TGTGCCAGCAGCCTACAGGGGGCAGGGACTGAAGCTTTCTTT.

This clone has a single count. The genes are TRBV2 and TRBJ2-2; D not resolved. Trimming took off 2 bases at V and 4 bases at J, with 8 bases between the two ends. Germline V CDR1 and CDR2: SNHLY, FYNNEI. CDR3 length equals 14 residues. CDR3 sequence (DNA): TGTGCCAGCAGTGAACGGGTGTCCACCGGGGAGCTGTTTTTT. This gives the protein CASSERVSTGELFF. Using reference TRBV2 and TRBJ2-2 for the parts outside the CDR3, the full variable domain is EPEVTQTPSHQVTQMGQEVILRCVPISNHLYFYWYRQILGQKVEFLVSFYNNEISEKSEIFDDQFSVERPDGSNFTLKIRSTKLEDSAMYFCASSERVSTGELFFGEGSRLTVL.

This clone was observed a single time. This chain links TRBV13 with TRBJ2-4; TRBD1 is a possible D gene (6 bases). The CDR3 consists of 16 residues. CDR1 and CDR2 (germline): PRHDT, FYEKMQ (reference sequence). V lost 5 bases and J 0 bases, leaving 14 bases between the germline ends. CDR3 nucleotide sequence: TGTGCCAGCAGCATTAGACAGGACTTAGCCAAAAACATTCAGTACTTC. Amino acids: CASSIRQDLAKNIQYF. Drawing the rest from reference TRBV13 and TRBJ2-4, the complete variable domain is AAGVIQSPRHLIKEKRETATLKCYPIPRHDTVYWYQQGPGQDPQFLISFYEKMQSDKGSIPDRFSAQQFSDYHSELNMSSLELGDSALYFCASSIRQDLAKNIQYFGAGTRLSVL.

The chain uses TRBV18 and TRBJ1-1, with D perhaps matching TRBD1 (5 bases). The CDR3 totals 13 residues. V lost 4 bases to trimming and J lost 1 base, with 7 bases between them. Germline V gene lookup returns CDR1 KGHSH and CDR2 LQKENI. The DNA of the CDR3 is TGTGCCAGCTCACGAGACAGGAACACTGAAGCTTTCTTT. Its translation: CASSRDRNTEAFF. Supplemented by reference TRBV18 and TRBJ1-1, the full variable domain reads NAGVMQNPRHLVRRRGQEARLRCSPMKGHSHVYWYRQLPEEGLKFMVYLQKENIIDESGMPKERFSAEFPKEGPSILRIQQVVRGDSAAYFCASSRDRNTEAFFGQGTRLTVV.

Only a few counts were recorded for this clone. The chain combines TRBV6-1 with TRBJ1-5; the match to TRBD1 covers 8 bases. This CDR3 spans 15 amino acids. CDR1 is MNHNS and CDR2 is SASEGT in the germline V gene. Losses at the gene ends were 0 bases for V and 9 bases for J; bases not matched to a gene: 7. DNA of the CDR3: TGTGCCAGCAGTGAAGCCGGGACAGGCCAATGGCCCCAGCATTTT. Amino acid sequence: CASSEAGTGQWPQHF.

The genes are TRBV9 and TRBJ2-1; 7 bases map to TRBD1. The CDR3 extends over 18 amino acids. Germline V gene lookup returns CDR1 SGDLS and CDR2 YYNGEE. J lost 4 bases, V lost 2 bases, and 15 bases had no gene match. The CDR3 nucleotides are TGTGCCAGCAGCGTGTCAATTCCAAGGACAGGAGCATACAATGAGCAGTTCTTC. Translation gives CASSVSIPRTGAYNEQFF.

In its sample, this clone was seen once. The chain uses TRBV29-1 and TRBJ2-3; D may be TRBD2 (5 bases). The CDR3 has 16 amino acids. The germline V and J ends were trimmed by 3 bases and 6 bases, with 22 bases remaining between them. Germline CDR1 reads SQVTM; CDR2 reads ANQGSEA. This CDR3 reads CSVDAGPVGGEDTQYF. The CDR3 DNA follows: TGCAGCGTTGATGCAGGACCGGTAGGAGGTGAGGATACGCAGTATTTT.

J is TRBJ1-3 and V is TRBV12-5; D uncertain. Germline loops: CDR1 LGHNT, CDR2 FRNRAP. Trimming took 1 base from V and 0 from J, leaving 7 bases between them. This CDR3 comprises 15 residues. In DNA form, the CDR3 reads TGTGCTAGTGGTTTGGGCGGGTTCTCTGGAAACACCATATATTTT. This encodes CASGLGGFSGNTIYF.

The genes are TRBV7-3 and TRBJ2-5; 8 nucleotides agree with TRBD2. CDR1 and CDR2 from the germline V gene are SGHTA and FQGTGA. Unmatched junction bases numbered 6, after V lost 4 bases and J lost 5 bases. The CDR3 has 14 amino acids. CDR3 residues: CASSWTGGRETQYF. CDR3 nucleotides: TGTGCCAGCAGCTGGACGGGGGGGCGGGAGACCCAGTACTTC.